This T cell receptor beta chain is drawn from a study of beta chain features in type 1 diabetes. What was sequenced were expressed TCRB transcripts, since all of the isolated RNA had been reverse transcribed. The assay was immunoSEQ multiplex PCR, and TCRdb's table has in-frame clones only and misses some. This table holds around 240,000 clones, 68% found once. Findings of the study overall: At VDJ recombination sites, type 1 diabetes patients had fewer insertions and more deleted nucleotides. Sampled from patients, naive, central memory and Treg TCRB repertoires appeared more similar than those sampled from healthy donors. Across all four CD4+ subsets, people with type 1 diabetes showed modestly shorter TCRB CDR3s.

Germline CDR1 SGHRS, CDR2 YFSETQ. The CDR3 length is 14 residues. Trimming took off 1 base at V and 4 bases at J, with 11 bases between the two ends. Turning to this clone: Its antigen is undetermined.

The sequence was collected from a man younger than 40 in good health. This rearrangement joins TRBV5-1 to TRBJ1-2, with D hard to call. Input material: naive CD4+ T cells from blood. CDR3 bases: TGCGCCAGCAGCTTGAATGTCGGAGCCTATGGCTACACCTTC. It specifies CASSLNVGAYGYTF.